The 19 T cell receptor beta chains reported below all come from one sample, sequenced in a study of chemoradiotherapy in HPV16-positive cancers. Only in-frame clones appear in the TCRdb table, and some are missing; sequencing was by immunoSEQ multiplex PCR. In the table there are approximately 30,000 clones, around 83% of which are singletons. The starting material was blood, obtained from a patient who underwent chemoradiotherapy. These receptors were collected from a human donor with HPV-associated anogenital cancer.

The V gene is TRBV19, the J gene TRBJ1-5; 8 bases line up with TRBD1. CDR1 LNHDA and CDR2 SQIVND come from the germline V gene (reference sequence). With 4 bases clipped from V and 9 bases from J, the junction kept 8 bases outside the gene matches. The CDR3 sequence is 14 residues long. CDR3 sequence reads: CASSKGQAGLPQHF. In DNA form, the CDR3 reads TGTGCCAGTAGTAAGGGACAGGCGGGGTTGCCCCAGCATTTT.

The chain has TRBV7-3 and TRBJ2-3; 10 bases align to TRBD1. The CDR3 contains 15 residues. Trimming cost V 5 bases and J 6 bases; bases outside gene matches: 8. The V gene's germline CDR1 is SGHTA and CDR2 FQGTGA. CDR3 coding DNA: TGTGCCAGCAGCCCGACAGGGGGCAAAGGGGATACGCAGTATTTT. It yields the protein CASSPTGGKGDTQYF.

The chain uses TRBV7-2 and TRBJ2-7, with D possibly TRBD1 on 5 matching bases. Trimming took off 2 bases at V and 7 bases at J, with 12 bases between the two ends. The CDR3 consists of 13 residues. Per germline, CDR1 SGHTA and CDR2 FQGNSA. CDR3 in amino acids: CASSLIGRDEQYF. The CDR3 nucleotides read TGTGCCAGCAGCTTAATCGGCAGGGATGAGCAGTACTTC.

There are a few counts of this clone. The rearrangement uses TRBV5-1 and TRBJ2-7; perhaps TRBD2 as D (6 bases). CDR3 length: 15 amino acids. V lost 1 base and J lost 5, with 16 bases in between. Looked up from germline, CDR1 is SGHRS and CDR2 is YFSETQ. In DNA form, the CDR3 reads TGCGCCAGCAGCTTGAGCGGGCCCACCCTGAACGAGCAGTACTTC. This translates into CASSLSGPTLNEQYF.

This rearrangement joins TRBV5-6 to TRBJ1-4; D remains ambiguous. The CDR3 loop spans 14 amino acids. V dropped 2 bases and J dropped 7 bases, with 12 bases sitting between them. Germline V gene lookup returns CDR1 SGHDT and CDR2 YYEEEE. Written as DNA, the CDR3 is TGTGCCAGCAGCTTACGGGGAAAGGGTGAAAAACTGTTTTTT. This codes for CASSLRGKGEKLFF.

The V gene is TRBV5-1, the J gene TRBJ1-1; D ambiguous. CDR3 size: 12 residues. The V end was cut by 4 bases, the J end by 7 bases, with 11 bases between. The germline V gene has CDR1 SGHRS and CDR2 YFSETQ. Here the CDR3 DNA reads TGCGCCAGCAGCGTCGGGGAAAATGAAGCTTTCTTT. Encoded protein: CASSVGENEAFF.

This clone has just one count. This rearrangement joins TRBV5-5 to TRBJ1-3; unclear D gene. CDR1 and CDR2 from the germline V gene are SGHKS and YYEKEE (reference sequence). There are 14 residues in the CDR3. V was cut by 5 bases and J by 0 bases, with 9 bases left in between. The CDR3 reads CASRSLISGNTIYF. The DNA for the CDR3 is TGTGCCAGCAGGTCTCTCATCTCTGGAAACACCATATATTTT.

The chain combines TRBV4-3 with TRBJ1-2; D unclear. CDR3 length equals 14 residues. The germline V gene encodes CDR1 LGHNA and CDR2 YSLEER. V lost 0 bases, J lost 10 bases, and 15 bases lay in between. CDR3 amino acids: CASSQEMREGTYTF. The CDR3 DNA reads TGCGCCAGCAGCCAAGAAATGCGCGAGGGTACCTACACCTTC.

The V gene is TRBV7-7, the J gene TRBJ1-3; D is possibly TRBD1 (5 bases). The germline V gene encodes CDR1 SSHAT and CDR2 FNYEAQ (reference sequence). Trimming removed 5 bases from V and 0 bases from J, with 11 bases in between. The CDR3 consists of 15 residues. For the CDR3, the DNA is TGTGCCAGCAGCCCATCGGGGGGCTCTGGAAACACCATATATTTT. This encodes CASSPSGGSGNTIYF.

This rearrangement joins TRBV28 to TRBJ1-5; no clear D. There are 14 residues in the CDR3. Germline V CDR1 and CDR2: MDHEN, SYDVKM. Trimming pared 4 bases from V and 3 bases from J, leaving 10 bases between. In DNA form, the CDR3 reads TGTGCCAGCAGTTACCGATCCAACAATCAGCCCCAGCATTTT. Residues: CASSYRSNNQPQHF.

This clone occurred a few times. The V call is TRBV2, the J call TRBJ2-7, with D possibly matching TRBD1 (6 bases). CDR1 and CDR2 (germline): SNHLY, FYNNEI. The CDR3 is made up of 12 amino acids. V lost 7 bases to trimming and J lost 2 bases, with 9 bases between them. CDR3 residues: CASKDRAYEQYF. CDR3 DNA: TGTGCCAGCAAGGACAGAGCCTACGAGCAGTACTTC.

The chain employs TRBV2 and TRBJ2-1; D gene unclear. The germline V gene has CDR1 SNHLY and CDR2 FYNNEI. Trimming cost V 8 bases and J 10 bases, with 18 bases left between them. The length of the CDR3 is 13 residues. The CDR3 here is CASYTFPIGEQFF. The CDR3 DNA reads TGTGCCAGCTACACCTTCCCAATTGGGGAGCAGTTCTTC.

CDR3 sequence (DNA): TGTGCCAGCAGTTTGCAGGACGGGAACTACGAGCAGTACTTC. As protein: CASSLQDGNYEQYF. The gene calls are TRBV27 and TRBJ2-7; maybe TRBD2 (5 bases). Trimming took off 3 bases at V and 3 bases at J, with 12 bases between the two ends. The V gene's germline CDR1 is MNHEY and CDR2 SMNVEV (reference sequence). The CDR3 loop spans 14 amino acids.

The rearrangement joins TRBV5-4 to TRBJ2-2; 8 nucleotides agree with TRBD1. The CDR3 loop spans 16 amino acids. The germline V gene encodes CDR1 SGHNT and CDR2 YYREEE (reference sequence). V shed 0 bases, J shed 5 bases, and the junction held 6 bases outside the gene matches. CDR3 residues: CASSLGTGLGTGELFF. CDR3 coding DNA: TGTGCCAGCAGCTTGGGGACAGGGCTAGGGACCGGGGAGCTGTTTTTT. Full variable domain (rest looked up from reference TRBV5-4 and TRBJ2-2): ETGVTQSPTHLIKTRGQQVTLRCSSQSGHNTVSWYQQALGQGPQFIFQYYREEENGRGNFPPRFSGLQFPNYSSELNVNALELDDSALYLCASSLGTGLGTGELFFGEGSRLTVL.

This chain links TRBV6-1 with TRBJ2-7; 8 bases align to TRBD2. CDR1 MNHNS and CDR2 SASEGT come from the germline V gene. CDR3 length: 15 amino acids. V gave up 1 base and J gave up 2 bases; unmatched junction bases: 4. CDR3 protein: CASSEGSGGPYEQYF. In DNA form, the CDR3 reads TGTGCCAGCAGTGAAGGAAGCGGGGGCCCCTACGAGCAGTACTTC.

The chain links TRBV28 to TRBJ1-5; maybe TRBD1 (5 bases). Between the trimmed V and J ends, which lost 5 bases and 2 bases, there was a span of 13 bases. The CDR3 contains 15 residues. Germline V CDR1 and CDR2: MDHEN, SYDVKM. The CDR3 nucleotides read TGTGCCAGCAGTATGGGAGGGACTGGCAATCAGCCCCAGCATTTT. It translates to CASSMGGTGNQPQHF.

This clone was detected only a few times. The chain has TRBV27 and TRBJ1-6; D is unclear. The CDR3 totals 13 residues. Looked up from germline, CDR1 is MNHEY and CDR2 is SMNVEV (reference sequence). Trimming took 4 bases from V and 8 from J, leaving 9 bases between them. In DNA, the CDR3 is TGTGCCAGCAGTTACCGGGTGGATTCACCCCTCCACTTT. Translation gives CASSYRVDSPLHF.

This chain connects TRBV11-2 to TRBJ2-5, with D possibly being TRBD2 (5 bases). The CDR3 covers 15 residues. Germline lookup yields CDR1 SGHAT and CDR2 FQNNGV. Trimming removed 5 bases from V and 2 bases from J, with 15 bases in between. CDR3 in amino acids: CASSPRWEKQETQYF. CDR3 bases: TGTGCCAGCAGCCCCCGGTGGGAGAAGCAAGAGACCCAGTACTTC.

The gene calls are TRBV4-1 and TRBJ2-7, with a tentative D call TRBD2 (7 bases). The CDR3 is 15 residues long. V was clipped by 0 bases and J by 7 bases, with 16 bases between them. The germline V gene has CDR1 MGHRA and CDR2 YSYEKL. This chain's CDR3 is CASSQDRAGAWEQYF. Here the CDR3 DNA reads TGCGCCAGCAGCCAAGATCGGGCGGGGGCGTGGGAGCAGTACTTC.